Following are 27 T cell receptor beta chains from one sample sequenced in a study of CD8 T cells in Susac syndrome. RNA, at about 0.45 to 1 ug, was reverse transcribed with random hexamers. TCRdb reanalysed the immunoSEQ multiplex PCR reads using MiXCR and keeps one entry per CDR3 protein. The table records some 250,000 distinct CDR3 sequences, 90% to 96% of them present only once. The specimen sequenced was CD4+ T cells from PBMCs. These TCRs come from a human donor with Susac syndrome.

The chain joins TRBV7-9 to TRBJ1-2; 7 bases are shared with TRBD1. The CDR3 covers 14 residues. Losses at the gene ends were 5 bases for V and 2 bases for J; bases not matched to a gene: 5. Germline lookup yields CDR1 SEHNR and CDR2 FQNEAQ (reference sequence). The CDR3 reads CASSPQQGNYGYTF. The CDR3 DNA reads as TGTGCCAGCAGCCCGCAACAGGGGAACTATGGCTACACCTTC.

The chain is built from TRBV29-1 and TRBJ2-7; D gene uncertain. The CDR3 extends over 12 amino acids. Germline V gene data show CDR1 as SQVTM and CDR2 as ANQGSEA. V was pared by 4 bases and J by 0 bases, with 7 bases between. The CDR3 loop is CSVALVSYEQYF. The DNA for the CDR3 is TGCAGCGTTGCGCTGGTCTCCTACGAGCAGTACTTC.

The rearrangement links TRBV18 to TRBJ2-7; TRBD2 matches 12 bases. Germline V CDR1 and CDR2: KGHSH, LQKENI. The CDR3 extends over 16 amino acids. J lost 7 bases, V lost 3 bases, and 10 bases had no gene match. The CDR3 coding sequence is TGTGCCAGCTCACCTAACCGACTAGCGGGAGCAGGGGAGCAGTACTTC. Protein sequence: CASSPNRLAGAGEQYF.

This chain's CDR3 is CASSFLQGNYGYTF. In DNA form, the CDR3 reads TGTGCCAGCAGCTTCTTACAGGGTAACTATGGCTACACCTTC. The chain links TRBV5-4 to TRBJ1-2, with D possibly being TRBD1 (6 bases). CDR1 SGHNT and CDR2 YYREEE come from the germline V gene (reference sequence). V was clipped by 2 bases and J by 1 base, with 9 bases between them. CDR3 size: 14 residues.

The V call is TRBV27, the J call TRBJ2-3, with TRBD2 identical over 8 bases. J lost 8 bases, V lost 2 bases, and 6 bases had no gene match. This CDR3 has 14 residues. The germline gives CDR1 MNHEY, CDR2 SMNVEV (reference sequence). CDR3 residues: CASSLSVAGRTQYF. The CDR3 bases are TGTGCCAGCAGTTTAAGTGTAGCGGGACGTACGCAGTATTTT.

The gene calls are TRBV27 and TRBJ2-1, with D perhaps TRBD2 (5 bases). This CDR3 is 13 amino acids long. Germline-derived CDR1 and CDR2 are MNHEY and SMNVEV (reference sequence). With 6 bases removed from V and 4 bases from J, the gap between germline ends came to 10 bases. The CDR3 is CASSRGVYNEQFF. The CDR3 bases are TGTGCCAGCAGCCGGGGAGTTTACAATGAGCAGTTCTTC.

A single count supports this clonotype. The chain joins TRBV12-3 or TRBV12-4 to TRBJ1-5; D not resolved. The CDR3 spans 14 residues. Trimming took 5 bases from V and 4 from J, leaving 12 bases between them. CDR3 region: CASSPRWLNQPQHF. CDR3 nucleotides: TGTGCCAGCAGTCCCCGTTGGTTAAATCAGCCCCAGCATTTT.

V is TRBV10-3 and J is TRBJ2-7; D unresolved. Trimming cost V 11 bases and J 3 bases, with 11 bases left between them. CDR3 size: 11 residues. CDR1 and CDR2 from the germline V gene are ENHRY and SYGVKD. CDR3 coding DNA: TGTGCCTCGTCATGGGGCTACGAGCAGTACTTC. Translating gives CASSWGYEQYF.

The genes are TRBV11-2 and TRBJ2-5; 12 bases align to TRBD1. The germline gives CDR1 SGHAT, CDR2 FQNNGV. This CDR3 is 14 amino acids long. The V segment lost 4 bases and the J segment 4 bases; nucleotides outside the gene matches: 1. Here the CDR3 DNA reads TGTGCCAGCAGCTGGGACAGGGGGCGAGAGACCCAGTACTTC. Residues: CASSWDRGRETQYF.

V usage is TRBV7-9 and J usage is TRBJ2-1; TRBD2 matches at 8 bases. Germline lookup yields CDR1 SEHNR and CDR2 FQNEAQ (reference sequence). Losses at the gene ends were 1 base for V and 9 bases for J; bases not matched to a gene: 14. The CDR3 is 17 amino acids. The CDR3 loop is CASSLVRLALGAIEQFF. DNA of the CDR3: TGTGCCAGCAGCTTAGTCCGACTAGCGCTGGGAGCTATTGAGCAGTTCTTC.

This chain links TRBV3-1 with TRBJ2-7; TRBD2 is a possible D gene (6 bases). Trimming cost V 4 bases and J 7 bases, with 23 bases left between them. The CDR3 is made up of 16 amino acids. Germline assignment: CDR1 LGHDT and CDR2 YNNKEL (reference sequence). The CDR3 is CASSPPGGGPAGEQYF. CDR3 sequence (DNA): TGTGCCAGCAGCCCGCCTGGGGGAGGCCCGGCGGGGGAGCAGTACTTC.

CDR3 nucleotide sequence: TGTGCCAGCAGATCTGGGGCCAACGTCCTGACTTTC. Translated, it gives CASRSGANVLTF. The chain uses TRBV28 and TRBJ2-6; D not certain. The CDR3 is 12 residues long. The V end was cut by 6 bases, the J end by 1 base, with 1 base between. Germline loops: CDR1 MDHEN, CDR2 SYDVKM.

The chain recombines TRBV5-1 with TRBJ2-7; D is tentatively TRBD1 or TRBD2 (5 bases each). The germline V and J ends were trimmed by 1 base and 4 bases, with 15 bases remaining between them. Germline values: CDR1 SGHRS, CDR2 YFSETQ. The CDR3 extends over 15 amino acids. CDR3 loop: CASSLIAGATYEQYF. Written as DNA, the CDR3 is TGCGCCAGCAGCTTGATCGCCGGGGCGACTTACGAGCAGTACTTC.

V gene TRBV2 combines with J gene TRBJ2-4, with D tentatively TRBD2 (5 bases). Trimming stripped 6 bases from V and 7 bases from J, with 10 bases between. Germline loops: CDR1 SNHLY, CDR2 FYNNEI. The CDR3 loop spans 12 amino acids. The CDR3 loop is CASRGAGNIQYF. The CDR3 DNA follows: TGTGCCAGCAGGGGCGCGGGCAACATTCAGTACTTC.

This chain's CDR3 is CASSYGQGRDTQYF. The CDR3 bases are TGTGCCAGCAGCTACGGACAGGGACGGGATACGCAGTATTTT. The chain carries TRBV7-9 and TRBJ2-3; 8 bases agree with TRBD1. The ends lost 4 bases at V and 6 bases at J; junction bases unmatched: 6. The germline gives CDR1 SEHNR, CDR2 FQNEAQ (reference sequence). CDR3 length: 14 amino acids.

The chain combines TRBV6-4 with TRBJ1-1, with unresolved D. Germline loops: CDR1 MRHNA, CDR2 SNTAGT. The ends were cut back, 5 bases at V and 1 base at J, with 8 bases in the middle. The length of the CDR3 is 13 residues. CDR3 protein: CASSSEWNTEAFF. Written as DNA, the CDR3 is TGTGCCAGCAGTTCGGAGTGGAACACTGAAGCTTTCTTT.

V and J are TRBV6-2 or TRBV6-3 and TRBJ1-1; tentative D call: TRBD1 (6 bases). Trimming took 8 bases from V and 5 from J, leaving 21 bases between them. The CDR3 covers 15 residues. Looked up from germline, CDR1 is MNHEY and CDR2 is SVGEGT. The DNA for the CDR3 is TGTGCCAGCCTAGAACCGGAGGGGGGAGGAACTGAAGCTTTCTTT. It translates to CASLEPEGGGTEAFF.

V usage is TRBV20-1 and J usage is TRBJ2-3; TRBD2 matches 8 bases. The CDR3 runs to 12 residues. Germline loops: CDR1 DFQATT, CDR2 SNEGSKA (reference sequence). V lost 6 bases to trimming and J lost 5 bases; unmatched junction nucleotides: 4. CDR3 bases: TGCAGTGCGTCTACTAGCGGAGATACGCAGTATTTT. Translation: CSASTSGDTQYF.

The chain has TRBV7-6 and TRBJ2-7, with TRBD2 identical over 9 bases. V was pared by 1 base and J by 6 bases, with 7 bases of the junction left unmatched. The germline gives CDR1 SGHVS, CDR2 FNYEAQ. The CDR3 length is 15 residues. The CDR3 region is CASSLDRGRAAEQYF. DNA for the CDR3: TGTGCCAGCAGCTTAGACCGCGGGAGGGCGGCCGAGCAGTACTTC.

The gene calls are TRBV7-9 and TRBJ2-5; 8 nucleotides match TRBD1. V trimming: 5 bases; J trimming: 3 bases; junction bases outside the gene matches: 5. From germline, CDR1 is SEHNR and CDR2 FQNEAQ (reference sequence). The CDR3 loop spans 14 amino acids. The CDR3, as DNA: TGTGCCAGCAGCACCGGACAGGGCAAAGAGACCCAGTACTTC. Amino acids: CASSTGQGKETQYF.

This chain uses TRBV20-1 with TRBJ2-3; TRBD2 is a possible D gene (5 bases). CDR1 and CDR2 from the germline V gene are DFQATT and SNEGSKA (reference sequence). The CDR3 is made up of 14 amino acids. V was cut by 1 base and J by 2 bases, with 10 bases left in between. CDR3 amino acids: CSARVAGYTDTQYF. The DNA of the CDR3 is TGCAGTGCTAGAGTTGCGGGTTACACAGATACGCAGTATTTT.

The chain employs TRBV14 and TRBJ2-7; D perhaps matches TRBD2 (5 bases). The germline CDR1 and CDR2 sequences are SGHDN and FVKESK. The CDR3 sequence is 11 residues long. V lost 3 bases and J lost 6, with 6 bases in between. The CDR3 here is CASSHGGEQYF. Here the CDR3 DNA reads TGTGCCAGCAGCCACGGAGGCGAGCAGTACTTC.

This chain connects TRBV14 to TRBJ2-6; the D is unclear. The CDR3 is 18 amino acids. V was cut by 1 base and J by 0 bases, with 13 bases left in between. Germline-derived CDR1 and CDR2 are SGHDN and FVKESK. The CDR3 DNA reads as TGTGCCAGCAGCCAAGGATGGCGGAGTCTCTCTGGGGCCAACGTCCTGACTTTC. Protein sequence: CASSQGWRSLSGANVLTF.

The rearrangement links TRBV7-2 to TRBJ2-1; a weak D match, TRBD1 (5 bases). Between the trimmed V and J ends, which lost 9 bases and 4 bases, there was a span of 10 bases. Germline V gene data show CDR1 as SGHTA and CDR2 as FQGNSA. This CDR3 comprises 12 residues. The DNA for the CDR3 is TGTGCCAGTGGACAATCTTACAATGAGCAGTTCTTC. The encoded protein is CASGQSYNEQFF. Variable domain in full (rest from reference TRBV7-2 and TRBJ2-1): GAGVSQSPSNKVTEKGKDVELRCDPISGHTALYWYRQSLGQGLEFLIYFQGNSAPDKSGLPSDRFSAERTGGSVSTLTIQRTQQEDSAVYLCASGQSYNEQFFGPGTRLTVL.

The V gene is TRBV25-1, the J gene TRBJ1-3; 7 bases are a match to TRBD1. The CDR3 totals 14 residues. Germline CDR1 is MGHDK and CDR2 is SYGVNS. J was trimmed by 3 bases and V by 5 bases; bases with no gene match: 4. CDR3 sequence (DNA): TGTGCCAGCAGTCAAGGGGGCCGTGGAAACACCATATATTTT. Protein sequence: CASSQGGRGNTIYF. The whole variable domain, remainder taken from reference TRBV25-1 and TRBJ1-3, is EADIYQTPRYLVIGTGKKITLECSQTMGHDKMYWYQQDPGMELHLIHYSYGVNSTEKGDLSSESTVSRIRTEHFPLTLESARPSHTSQYLCASSQGGRGNTIYFGEGSWLTVV.

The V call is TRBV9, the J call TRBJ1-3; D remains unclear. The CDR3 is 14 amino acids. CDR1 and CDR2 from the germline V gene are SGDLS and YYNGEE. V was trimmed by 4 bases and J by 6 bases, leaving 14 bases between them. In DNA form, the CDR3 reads TGTGCCAGCAGCCCCCGTGGGCGGGAAAACACCATATATTTT. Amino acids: CASSPRGRENTIYF. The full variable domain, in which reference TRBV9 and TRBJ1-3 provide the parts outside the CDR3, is DSGVTQTPKHLITATGQRVTLRCSPRSGDLSVYWYQQSLDQGLQFLIQYYNGEERAKGNILERFSAQQFPDLHSELNLSSLELGDSALYFCASSPRGRENTIYFGEGSWLTVV.

CDR3 loop: CASSPPRGLVMSYNEQFF. The CDR3 DNA reads TGTGCCAGCAGTCCCCCTAGGGGACTAGTAATGTCCTACAATGAGCAGTTCTTC. The V call is TRBV12-3 or TRBV12-4, the J call TRBJ2-1; TRBD2 agrees at 8 bases. This CDR3 has 18 residues. Trimming took 5 bases from V and 1 from J; bases not matched to a gene: 13.